The rows below give T cell receptor beta chains drawn from one sample of a study of blood T cell repertoires in COVID-19. Profiled with immunoSEQ multiplex PCR; TCRdb holds only in-frame clones, not every one. Counted here are approximately 320,000 clones, approximately 85% occurring once; the ten biggest clones make up 7.2%. Specimen: peripheral blood. These TCRs come from a human donor in a cohort sampled during active COVID-19. The CDR3 runs from the conserved cysteine through the conserved F or W. Each record gives: V gene, D gene, J gene, clone size, CDR3 protein, CDR3 DNA. D genes are given only for firm matches. Only some rows state a clone size, as once, few, many or a class for expanded clones.

>TRBV5-6|NA|TRBJ1-1|NA
CASSLDSTYEAFF
TGTGCCAGCAGCCTCGACAGTACCTATGAAGCTTTCTTT
>TRBV9|NA|TRBJ1-1|NA
CASSASGGRGGTEAFF
TGTGCCAGCAGCGCCTCGGGGGGGCGAGGAGGTACTGAAGCTTTCTTT
>TRBV7-2|NA|TRBJ2-1|NA
CASSPRSSYNEQFF
TGTGCCAGCAGCCCCCGGAGCTCCTACAATGAGCAGTTCTTC
>TRBV5-1|TRBD1|TRBJ1-5|NA
CASGGPRDSFHQHF
TGCGCCAGCGGCGGGCCAAGGGACAGCTTCCACCAGCATTTT
>TRBV7-9|NA|TRBJ2-3|NA
CASSPPADTQYF
TGTGCCAGCAGCCCACCGGCAGATACGCAGTATTTT
>TRBV2|TRBD1|TRBJ2-7|NA
CASSGQVVSLNVQYF
TGTGCCAGCAGCGGACAGGTCGTGAGTCTTAATGTGCAGTACTTC
>TRBV7-2|NA|TRBJ2-7|NA
CASSRPLWLRYEQYF
TGTGCCAGCAGCCGCCCCTTGTGGTTGAGGTACGAGCAGTACTTC
>TRBV6-5|TRBD1|TRBJ1-4|NA
CASSLLQGGEKLFF
TGTGCCAGCAGCCTCTTACAGGGGGGTGAAAAACTGTTTTTT
>TRBV18|TRBD1|TRBJ2-7|NA
CASTGDRGAYEQYF
TGTGCCAGCACGGGGGACAGGGGCGCCTACGAGCAGTACTTC
>TRBV6-7|TRBD1|TRBJ1-1|NA
CASSYLSPGTVKNTEAFF
TGTGCCAGCAGTTACCTTAGTCCCGGGACAGTTAAGAACACTGAAGCTTTCTTT
>TRBV5-6|TRBD1|TRBJ1-6|NA
CASSQGTGSFLYSPLHF
TGTGCCAGCAGCCAAGGGACAGGGTCTTTTTTATATTCACCCCTCCACTTT
>TRBV5-1|NA|TRBJ2-1|NA
CASSTGQLSSYNEQFF
TGCGCCAGCAGCACTGGACAGTTGAGCTCCTACAATGAGCAGTTCTTC
>TRBV28|NA|TRBJ2-2|NA
CASRRRQITNTGELFF
TGTGCCAGCAGGCGCCGACAGATTACGAACACCGGGGAGCTGTTTTTT
>TRBV7-5|NA|TRBJ2-5|NA
CVRSSTTGPKARYF
TGTGTCAGAAGCTCAACTACAGGGCCGAAGGCTAGGTACTTC
>TRBV19|TRBD1|TRBJ1-2|few
CASSISTRDRGWHYGYTF
TGTGCCAGTAGTATCTCAACCCGGGACAGGGGATGGCACTATGGCTACACCTTC
>TRBV18|TRBD2|TRBJ2-1|NA
CASSRVAGGLVNEQFF
TGTGCCAGCTCACGCGTAGCGGGGGGGTTGGTCAATGAGCAGTTCTTC
>TRBV7-2|TRBD1|TRBJ1-2|NA
CASSLPHRGLGDYGYTF
TGTGCCAGCAGCTTGCCCCACAGGGGGCTAGGGGACTATGGCTACACCTTC
>TRBV2|TRBD1|TRBJ2-2|few
CASRDRGRELFF
TGTGCCAGCAGGGACAGGGGGCGAGAGCTGTTTTTT
>TRBV5-1|NA|TRBJ1-4|NA
CASSFRGEKLFF
TGCGCCAGCAGCTTCCGGGGTGAAAAACTGTTTTTT
>TRBV6-5|NA|TRBJ2-7|NA
CASSYLGPITYEQYF
TGTGCCAGCAGTTACTTGGGGCCGATCACCTACGAGCAGTACTTC
>TRBV5-6|NA|TRBJ2-6|NA
CASSPNTTGVANVLTF
TGTGCCAGCAGCCCCAATACGACAGGAGTGGCCAACGTCCTGACTTTC
>TRBV5-1|NA|TRBJ1-3|NA
CASSLDTGGSGNTIYF
TGCGCCAGCAGCTTGGATACGGGTGGCTCTGGAAACACCATATATTTT
>TRBV3-1/TRBV3-2|TRBD1|TRBJ2-7|NA
CASSQHGTGSLEQYF
TGTGCCAGCAGCCAACACGGGACAGGGTCCCTTGAGCAGTACTTC
>TRBV9|TRBD2|TRBJ2-1|NA
CASSERLAGGPEQFF
TGTGCCAGCAGCGAAAGACTAGCGGGGGGGCCTGAGCAGTTCTTC
>TRBV4-1|TRBD2|TRBJ2-1|NA
CASSHGGGSYNEQFF
TGCGCCAGCAGCCACGGGGGGGGATCCTACAATGAGCAGTTCTTC
>TRBV29-1|NA|TRBJ2-4|NA
CSVEGQVKNIQYF
TGCAGCGTTGAAGGACAAGTAAAAAACATTCAGTACTTC
>TRBV7-6|NA|TRBJ1-2|NA
CASSLGQRNYGYTF
TGTGCCAGCAGCTTAGGACAGAGAAACTATGGCTACACCTTC
>TRBV4-1|NA|TRBJ2-3|NA
CASSQVFGAVLDTQYF
TGCGCCAGCAGCCAAGTATTTGGGGCGGTGTTGGATACGCAGTATTTT
>TRBV10-1|TRBD1|TRBJ2-7|once
CASSEQGGLNYEQYF
TGCGCCAGCAGTGAACAGGGGGGCTTAAACTACGAGCAGTACTTC
>TRBV7-2|NA|TRBJ1-3|NA
CASSPRSSDGNTIYF
TGTGCCAGCAGCCCGCGCAGCAGCGACGGAAACACCATATATTTT
>TRBV24-1|TRBD2|TRBJ2-1|NA
CATSDPGGHNEQFF
TGTGCCACCAGTGACCCGGGGGGGCATAATGAGCAGTTCTTC
>TRBV9|TRBD2|TRBJ2-3|NA
CASSVSGGYTDTQYF
TGTGCCAGCAGCGTGTCGGGGGGTTATACAGATACGCAGTATTTT
>TRBV5-1|TRBD2|TRBJ2-7|NA
CASSWEGRTYEQYF
TGCGCCAGCAGCTGGGAGGGGAGAACCTACGAGCAGTACTTC
>TRBV27|NA|TRBJ2-2|NA
CASNLNGYTGELFF
TGTGCCAGCAACCTAAACGGGTACACCGGGGAGCTGTTTTTT
>TRBV4-2|NA|TRBJ1-1|NA
CASSQPGQTNTEAFF
TGTGCCAGCAGCCAACCCGGACAAACGAACACTGAAGCTTTCTTT
>TRBV7-9|TRBD1|TRBJ2-5|NA
CASSFNRGLPYNQETQYF
TGTGCCAGCAGCTTTAATAGGGGGCTTCCCTATAACCAAGAGACCCAGTACTTC
>TRBV24-1|TRBD2|TRBJ2-1|NA
CATSDLASGNYNEQFF
TGTGCCACCAGTGATTTAGCTAGCGGAAACTACAATGAGCAGTTCTTC
>TRBV5-1|TRBD2|TRBJ2-1|NA
CASSTGLIYNEQFF
TGCGCCAGCAGCACGGGACTAATCTACAATGAGCAGTTCTTC
>TRBV6-5|NA|TRBJ1-6|few
CASSYGAGESPLHF
TGTGCCAGCAGTTACGGGGCAGGGGAGTCACCCCTCCACTTT
>TRBV7-3|TRBD2|TRBJ2-5|NA
CASSLIGTSGETQYF
TGTGCCAGCAGCTTAATCGGGACTAGCGGTGAGACCCAGTACTTC
>TRBV29-1|NA|TRBJ1-1|once
CSVVGGMDTEAFF
TGCAGCGTTGTAGGAGGGATGGACACTGAAGCTTTCTTT
>TRBV7-3|NA|TRBJ1-1|few
CASSPTLSGGEAEAFF
TGTGCCAGCAGCCCCACCCTTTCAGGAGGGGAGGCTGAAGCTTTCTTT
>TRBV9|NA|TRBJ1-2|NA
CASSVGSANYGYTF
TGTGCCAGCAGCGTAGGCAGCGCTAACTATGGCTACACCTTC
>TRBV5-1|TRBD1|TRBJ2-3|NA
CASSLSLRWGQGGGF
TGCGCCAGCAGCTTGAGCCTGAGGTGGGGACAGGGAGGGGGTTTT